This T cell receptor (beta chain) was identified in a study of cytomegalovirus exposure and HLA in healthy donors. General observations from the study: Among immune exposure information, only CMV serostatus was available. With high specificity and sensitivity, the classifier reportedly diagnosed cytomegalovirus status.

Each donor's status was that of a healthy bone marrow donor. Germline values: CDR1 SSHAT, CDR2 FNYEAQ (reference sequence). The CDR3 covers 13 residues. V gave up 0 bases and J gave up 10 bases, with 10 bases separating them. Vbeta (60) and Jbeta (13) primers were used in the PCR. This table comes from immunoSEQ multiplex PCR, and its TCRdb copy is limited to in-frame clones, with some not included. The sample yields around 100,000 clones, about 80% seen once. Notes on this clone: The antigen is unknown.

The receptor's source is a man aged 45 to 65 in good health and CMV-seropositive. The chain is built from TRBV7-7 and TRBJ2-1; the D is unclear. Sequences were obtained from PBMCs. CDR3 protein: CASSLATTTEQFF. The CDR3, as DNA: TGTGCCAGCAGCTTAGCGACGACAACGGAGCAGTTCTTC.